Below are 16 T cell receptor beta chains sequenced from a single sample in a study of PD-L1 blockade in urothelial cancer. Sequenced by immunoSEQ multiplex PCR; TCRdb stores in-frame clones only, minus some. This table holds around 56,000 clones, 85% to 90% found once. The specimen was PBMCs, collected around atezolizumab (anti-PD-L1) treatment. The receptors were sampled from a man between 45 and 60 years old with urothelial cancer.

The V and J genes are TRBV5-1 and TRBJ1-1; no definite D call. Germline V CDR1 and CDR2: SGHRS, YFSETQ. The CDR3 sequence is 13 residues long. The ends were cut back, 3 bases at V and 0 bases at J, with 6 bases in the middle. CDR3 nucleotide sequence: TGCGCCAGCAGCTCCGAGTTGAACACTGAAGCTTTCTTT. This translates into CASSSELNTEAFF.

The CDR3 coding sequence is TGTGCCAGCAGCTCGCCGGGGGGGGCTGGGGCCAACGTCCTGACTTTC. Residues: CASSSPGGAGANVLTF. The rearrangement links TRBV7-2 to TRBJ2-6; 8 nucleotides line up with TRBD2. The trim removed 4 bases at V and 2 bases at J, leaving 4 bases unmatched. CDR1 SGHTA and CDR2 FQGNSA come from the germline V gene. There are 16 residues in the CDR3.

The V gene is TRBV7-3, the J gene TRBJ2-2, with 8 positions matching TRBD2. Germline V gene sequence: CDR1 SGHTA, CDR2 FQGTGA. V trimming: 5 bases; J trimming: 6 bases; junction bases outside the gene matches: 2. The CDR3 is made up of 13 amino acids. Here the CDR3 reads CASSIAGSGELFF. The CDR3 nucleotides read TGTGCCAGCAGCATAGCGGGATCCGGGGAGCTGTTTTTT.

The chain couples TRBV11-1 to TRBJ2-1; TRBD2 matches at 7 bases. Trimming at V came to 3 bases and at J to 8 bases, leaving 10 bases not matched to a gene. The CDR3 is 15 amino acids. Germline V gives CDR1 SGHAT, CDR2 FQDESV (reference sequence). The CDR3: CASSLGGSVVDEQFF. The CDR3 DNA reads as TGTGCCAGCAGCTTGGGCGGGAGTGTTGTGGATGAGCAGTTCTTC.

As DNA, the CDR3 is TGTGCCAGCAGCCCCGCGGGGGGAATTCAAGAGACCCAGTACTTC. This translates into CASSPAGGIQETQYF. The V call is TRBV11-2, the J call TRBJ2-5; 8 bases agree with TRBD2. CDR3 size: 15 residues. The germline V gene has CDR1 SGHAT and CDR2 FQNNGV. The junction had 7 bases not matched to a gene; V was cut back by 5 bases and J by 2 bases. The whole variable domain, remainder taken from reference TRBV11-2 and TRBJ2-5, is EAGVAQSPRYKIIEKRQSVAFWCNPISGHATLYWYQQILGQGPKLLIQFQNNGVVDDSQLPKDRFSAERLKGVDSTLKIQPAKLEDSAVYLCASSPAGGIQETQYFGPGTRLLVL.

This rearrangement joins TRBV28 to TRBJ2-1; D is possibly TRBD2 (6 bases). There are 16 residues in the CDR3. The V and J ends lost 6 bases and 5 bases respectively, with 20 bases between them. CDR1 MDHEN and CDR2 SYDVKM come from the germline V gene. CDR3 in amino acids: CASRPYGGGRHNEQFF. The CDR3, as DNA: TGTGCCAGCAGACCCTACGGGGGAGGACGACACAATGAGCAGTTCTTC.

The V and J genes are TRBV18 and TRBJ2-7; 9 nucleotides line up with TRBD2. The CDR3 loop spans 17 amino acids. Trimming removed 3 bases from V and 6 bases from J; junction bases left unmatched: 15. The germline V gene encodes CDR1 KGHSH and CDR2 LQKENI. The CDR3 coding sequence is TGTGCCAGCTCACCCTCTTTGGGTAGCGGGAGCTCGAGCGAGCAGTACTTC. Protein product: CASSPSLGSGSSSEQYF.

The CDR3 loop reads CASSFRETQYF. The CDR3 region has the DNA TGTGCCAGCAGCTTTAGAGAGACCCAGTACTTC. This chain connects TRBV11-2 to TRBJ2-5; D not certain. The CDR3 is 11 amino acids. Germline CDR1 reads SGHAT; CDR2 reads FQNNGV. V was shortened by 3 bases and J by 4 bases, with 3 bases between the two germline ends.

The gene calls are TRBV18 and TRBJ1-1; D unclear. Germline V lookup: CDR1 KGHSH, CDR2 LQKENI. The CDR3 has 15 residues. Between the trimmed V and J ends, which lost 0 bases and 4 bases, there was a span of 12 bases. CDR3 nucleotide sequence: TGTGCCAGCTCACCACCGTCTAGCTGGAGCACTGAAGCTTTCTTT. Protein product: CASSPPSSWSTEAFF.

V usage is TRBV7-9 and J usage is TRBJ2-7, with TRBD1 identical over 8 bases. The germline V gene has CDR1 SEHNR and CDR2 FQNEAQ (reference sequence). After removal of 5 bases from V and 4 bases from J, the junction contained 10 bases not matched to a gene. This CDR3 region has 15 residues. The CDR3 region is CASSLGQGGVYEQYF. CDR3 DNA: TGTGCCAGCAGCCTTGGACAGGGTGGCGTGTACGAGCAGTACTTC. The complete variable domain, with remaining parts taken from reference TRBV7-9 and TRBJ2-7, reads DTGVSQNPRHKITKRGQNVTFRCDPISEHNRLYWYRQTLGQGPEFLTYFQNEAQLEKSRLLSDRFSAERPKGSFSTLEIQRTEQGDSAMYLCASSLGQGGVYEQYFGPGTRLTVT.

This chain connects TRBV18 to TRBJ2-2; TRBD2 aligns across 11 bases. The germline V gene has CDR1 KGHSH and CDR2 LQKENI. J lost 7 bases, V lost 4 bases, and 11 bases had no gene match. This CDR3 is built from 17 residues. DNA for the CDR3: TGTGCCAGCTCACGGAAAAGAGGACTAGCGGGTTACGGGGAGCTGTTTTTT. This encodes CASSRKRGLAGYGELFF.

This chain uses TRBV30 with TRBJ1-5; no clear D. V was shortened by 0 bases and J by 0 bases, with 15 bases between the two germline ends. There are 17 residues in the CDR3. From germline, CDR1 is GTSNPN and CDR2 SVGIG (reference sequence). The CDR3 loop reads CAWSVSRSSYSNQPQHF. CDR3 DNA: TGTGCCTGGAGTGTAAGCCGGTCCTCATATAGCAATCAGCCCCAGCATTTT.

J is TRBJ2-7 and V is TRBV7-9; 11 nucleotides align to TRBD2. This CDR3 has 15 residues. Germline V gives CDR1 SEHNR, CDR2 FQNEAQ (reference sequence). The ends lost 5 bases at V and 1 base at J; junction bases unmatched: 4. The CDR3: CASSRGTSGSYEQYF. In DNA form, the CDR3 reads TGTGCCAGCAGCCGGGGGACTAGCGGTTCCTACGAGCAGTACTTC.

The chain has TRBV7-6 and TRBJ1-6; TRBD1 matches 7 bases. V was clipped by 5 bases and J by 5 bases; unmatched bases: 3. The germline CDR1 and CDR2 sequences are SGHVS and FNYEAQ. CDR3 size: 14 residues. CDR3 sequence reads: CASSTGQDNSPLHF. The CDR3 DNA follows: TGTGCCAGCAGCACCGGACAGGATAATTCACCCCTCCACTTT.

The V and J genes are TRBV28 and TRBJ1-2; 9 bases are shared with TRBD1. The germline gives CDR1 MDHEN, CDR2 SYDVKM. CDR3 length: 15 residues. Trimming cost V 2 bases and J 4 bases; bases outside gene matches: 5. DNA for the CDR3: TGTGCCAGCAGTTTAACCACAGGGGGCGTCTATGGCTACACCTTC. Its translation: CASSLTTGGVYGYTF.

This sequence joins TRBV10-1 and TRBJ2-7, with D maybe TRBD1 (6 bases). The CDR3 runs 13 residues. Trimming pared 9 bases from V and 4 bases from J, leaving 16 bases between. Germline CDR1 is WNHNN and CDR2 is SYGVQD (reference sequence). CDR3 residues: CARALQGKYEQYF. In nucleotides, the CDR3 is TGCGCCAGAGCGTTGCAGGGGAAATACGAGCAGTACTTC.